The following is a T cell receptor beta chain sequence with its context. Germline CDR1 is SGHNT and CDR2 is YENEEA. CDR3 length equals 13 residues. J was trimmed by 3 bases and V by 5 bases; bases with no gene match: 2. Individuals drawn from approximately 22 US areas were about 18 to 90 years old. The data are from a study of blood T cell repertoires in COVID-19. Study information: PBMCs, B-cell-depleted T cells, or T cells provided the cDNA or gDNA that made up the material.

The repertoire was sequenced with immunoSEQ multiplex PCR; TCRdb's copy has only in-frame clones and lacks some. The sample lists 210,000 or so clones, about 84% occurring once. V usage is TRBV11-3 and J usage is TRBJ1-1; TRBD1 matches at 8 bases. Sequences were obtained from PBMCs or T cells enriched from blood (not recorded which). The clonotype originates from a man aged 60 to 69 who had recovered from COVID-19. The CDR3 region has the DNA TGTGCCAGCAGCGCGGGACAGGACACTGAAGCTTTCTTT. Translation gives CASSAGQDTEAFF.